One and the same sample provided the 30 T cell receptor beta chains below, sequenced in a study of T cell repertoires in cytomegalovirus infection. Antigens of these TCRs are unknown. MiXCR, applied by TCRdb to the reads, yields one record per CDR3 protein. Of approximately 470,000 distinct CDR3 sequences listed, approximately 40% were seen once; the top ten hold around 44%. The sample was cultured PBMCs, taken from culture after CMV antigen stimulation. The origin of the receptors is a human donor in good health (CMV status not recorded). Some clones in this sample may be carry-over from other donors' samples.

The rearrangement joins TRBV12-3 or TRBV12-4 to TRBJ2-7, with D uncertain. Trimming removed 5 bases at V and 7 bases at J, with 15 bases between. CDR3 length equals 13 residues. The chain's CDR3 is CASSERAPWEQYF. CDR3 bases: TGTGCCAGCAGTGAACGGGCCCCTTGGGAGCAGTACTTC.

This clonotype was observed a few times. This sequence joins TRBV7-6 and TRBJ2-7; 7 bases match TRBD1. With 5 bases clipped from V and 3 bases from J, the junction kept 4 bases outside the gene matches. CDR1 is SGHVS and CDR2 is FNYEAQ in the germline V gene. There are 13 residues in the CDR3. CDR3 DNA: TGTGCCAGCAGCCAAGGGGGCAACTACGAGCAGTACTTC. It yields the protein CASSQGGNYEQYF.

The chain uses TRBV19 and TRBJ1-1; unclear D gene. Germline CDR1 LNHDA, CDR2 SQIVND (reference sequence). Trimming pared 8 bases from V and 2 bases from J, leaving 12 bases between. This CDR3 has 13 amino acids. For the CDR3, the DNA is TGTGCCAGTCTAAGGGAGGGAAACACTGAAGCTTTCTTT. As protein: CASLREGNTEAFF.

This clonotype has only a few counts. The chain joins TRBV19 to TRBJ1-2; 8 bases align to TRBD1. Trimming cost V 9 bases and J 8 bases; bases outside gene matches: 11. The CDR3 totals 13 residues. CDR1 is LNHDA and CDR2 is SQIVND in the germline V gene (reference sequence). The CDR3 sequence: CASRDRGVLGYTF. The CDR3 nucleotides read TGTGCCAGCCGAGACAGGGGCGTGTTGGGCTACACCTTC.

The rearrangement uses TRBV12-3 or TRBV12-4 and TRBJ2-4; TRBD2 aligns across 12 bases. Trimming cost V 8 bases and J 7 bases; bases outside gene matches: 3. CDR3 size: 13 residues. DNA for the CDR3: TGTGCCAGCCTAGCGGGAGGGGATAACATTCAGTACTTC. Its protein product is CASLAGGDNIQYF.

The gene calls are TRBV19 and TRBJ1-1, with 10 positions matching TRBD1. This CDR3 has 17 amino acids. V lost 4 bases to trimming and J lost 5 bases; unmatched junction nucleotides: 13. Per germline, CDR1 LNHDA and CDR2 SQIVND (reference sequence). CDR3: CASSTVPGQGRGTEAFF. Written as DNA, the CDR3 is TGTGCCAGTAGTACAGTCCCGGGACAGGGGAGGGGGACTGAAGCTTTCTTT. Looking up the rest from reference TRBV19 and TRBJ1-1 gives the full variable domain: DGGITQSPKYLFRKEGQNVTLSCEQNLNHDAMYWYRQDPGQGLRLIYYSQIVNDFQKGDIAEGYSVSREKKESFPLTVTSAQKNPTAFYLCASSTVPGQGRGTEAFFGQGTRLTVV.

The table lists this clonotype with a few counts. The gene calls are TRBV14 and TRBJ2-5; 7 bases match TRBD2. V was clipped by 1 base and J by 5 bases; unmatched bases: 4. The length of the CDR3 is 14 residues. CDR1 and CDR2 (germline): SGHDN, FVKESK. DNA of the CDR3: TGTGCCAGCAGCCAAGCGGGAGCGGGGGAGACCCAGTACTTC. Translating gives CASSQAGAGETQYF.

CDR3 protein: CASSPIGGQETQYF. The CDR3 region has the DNA TGTGCCAGCTCCCCGATAGGGGGACAAGAGACCCAGTACTTC. The chain is built from TRBV11-2 and TRBJ2-5, with TRBD1 as a possible D gene (6 bases). Trimming removed 8 bases at V and 2 bases at J, with 15 bases between. The CDR3 spans 14 residues. Germline lookup yields CDR1 SGHAT and CDR2 FQNNGV.

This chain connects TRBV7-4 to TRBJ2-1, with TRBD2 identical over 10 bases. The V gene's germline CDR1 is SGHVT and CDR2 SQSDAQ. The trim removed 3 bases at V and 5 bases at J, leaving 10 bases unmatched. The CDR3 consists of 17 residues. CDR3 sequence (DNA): TGTGCCAGCAGCTTGGGTTATAGGACTAGCGGCCACAATGAGCAGTTCTTC. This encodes CASSLGYRTSGHNEQFF.

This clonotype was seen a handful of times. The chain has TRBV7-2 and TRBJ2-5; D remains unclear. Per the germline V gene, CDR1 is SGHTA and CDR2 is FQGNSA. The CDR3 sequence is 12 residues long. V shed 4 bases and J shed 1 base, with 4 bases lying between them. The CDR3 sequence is CASSSPQETQYF. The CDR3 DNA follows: TGTGCCAGCAGCTCTCCCCAAGAGACCCAGTACTTC.

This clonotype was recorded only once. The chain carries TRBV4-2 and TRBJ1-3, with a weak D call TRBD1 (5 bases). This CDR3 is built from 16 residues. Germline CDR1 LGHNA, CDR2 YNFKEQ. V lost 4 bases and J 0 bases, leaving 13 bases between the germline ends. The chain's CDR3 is CASSRRAIRSGNTIYF. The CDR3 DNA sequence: TGTGCCAGCAGCCGCAGGGCCATCCGCTCTGGAAACACCATATATTTT.

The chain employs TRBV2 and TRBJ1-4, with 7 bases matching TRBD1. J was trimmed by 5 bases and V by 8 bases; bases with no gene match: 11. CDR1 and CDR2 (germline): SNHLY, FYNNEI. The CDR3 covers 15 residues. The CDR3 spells CASGRGGTANEKLFF. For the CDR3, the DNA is TGTGCCAGCGGAAGGGGGGGGACAGCGAATGAAAAACTGTTTTTT.

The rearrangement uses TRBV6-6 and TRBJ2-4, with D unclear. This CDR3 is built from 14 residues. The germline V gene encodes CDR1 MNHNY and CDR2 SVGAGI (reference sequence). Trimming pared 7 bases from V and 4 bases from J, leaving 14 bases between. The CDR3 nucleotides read TGTGCCAGCAACCCCGACTTGTATAAAAACATTCAGTACTTC. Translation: CASNPDLYKNIQYF.

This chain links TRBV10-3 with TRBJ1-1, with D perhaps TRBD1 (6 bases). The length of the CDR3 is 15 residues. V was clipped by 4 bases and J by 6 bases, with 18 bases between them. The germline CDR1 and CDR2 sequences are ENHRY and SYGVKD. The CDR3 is CAISGAGRGPPEAFF. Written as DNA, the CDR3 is TGTGCCATCAGTGGAGCGGGCAGGGGCCCCCCTGAAGCTTTCTTT.

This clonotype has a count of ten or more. Here the CDR3 reads CASSLGQVYSPLHF. The CDR3 region has the DNA TGTGCCAGCAGCTTAGGACAGGTTTATTCACCCCTCCACTTT. The chain combines TRBV7-2 with TRBJ1-6, with D tentatively TRBD1 (6 bases). The germline V gene has CDR1 SGHTA and CDR2 FQGNSA. Trimming took 1 base from V and 8 from J, leaving 9 bases between them. The CDR3 has 14 amino acids.

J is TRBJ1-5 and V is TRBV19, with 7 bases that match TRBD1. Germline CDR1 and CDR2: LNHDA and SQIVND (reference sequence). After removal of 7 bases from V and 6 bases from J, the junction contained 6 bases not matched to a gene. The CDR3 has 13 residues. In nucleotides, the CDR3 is TGTGCCAGTACTGACAGGGAAGTTCAGCCCCAGCATTTT. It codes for CASTDREVQPQHF. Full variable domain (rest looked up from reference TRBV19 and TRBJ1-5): DGGITQSPKYLFRKEGQNVTLSCEQNLNHDAMYWYRQDPGQGLRLIYYSQIVNDFQKGDIAEGYSVSREKKESFPLTVTSAQKNPTAFYLCASTDREVQPQHFGDGTRLSIL.

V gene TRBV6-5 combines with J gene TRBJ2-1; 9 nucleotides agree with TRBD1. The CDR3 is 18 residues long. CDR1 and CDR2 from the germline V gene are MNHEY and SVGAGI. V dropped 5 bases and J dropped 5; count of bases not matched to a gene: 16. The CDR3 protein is CASSTLRGGTGINNEQFF. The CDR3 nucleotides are TGTGCCAGCAGTACGTTAAGAGGCGGGACAGGGATTAACAATGAGCAGTTCTTC.

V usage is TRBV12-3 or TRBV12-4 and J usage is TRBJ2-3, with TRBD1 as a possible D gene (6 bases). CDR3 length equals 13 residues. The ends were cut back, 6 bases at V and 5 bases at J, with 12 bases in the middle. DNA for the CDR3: TGTGCCAGCAGCCTAAAAGGGGGAGATACGCAGTATTTT. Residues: CASSLKGGDTQYF.

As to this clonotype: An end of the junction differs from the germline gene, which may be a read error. DNA for the CDR3: TGTGCCAGCAGCTTATCGGGGCTTGGTAGCGAGACCCATTACTTC. Encoded protein: CASSLSGLGSETHYF. The chain uses TRBV7-2 and TRBJ2-5; D may be TRBD1 or TRBD2 (5 bases each). Per the germline V gene, CDR1 is SGHTA and CDR2 is FQGNSA. CDR3 length: 15 residues.

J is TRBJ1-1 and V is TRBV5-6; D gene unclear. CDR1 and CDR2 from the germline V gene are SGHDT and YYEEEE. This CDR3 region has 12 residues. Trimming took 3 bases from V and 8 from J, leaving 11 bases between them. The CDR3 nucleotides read TGTGCCAGCAGCTCGGTCAATTTGGAAGCTTTCTTT. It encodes CASSSVNLEAFF.

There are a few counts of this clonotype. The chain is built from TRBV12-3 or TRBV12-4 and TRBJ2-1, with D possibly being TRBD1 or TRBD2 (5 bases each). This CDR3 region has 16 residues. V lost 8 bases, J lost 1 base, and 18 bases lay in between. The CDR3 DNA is TGTGCCAGCCGGGACCACGTGGGTGATTCCTACAATGAGCAGTTCTTC. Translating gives CASRDHVGDSYNEQFF.

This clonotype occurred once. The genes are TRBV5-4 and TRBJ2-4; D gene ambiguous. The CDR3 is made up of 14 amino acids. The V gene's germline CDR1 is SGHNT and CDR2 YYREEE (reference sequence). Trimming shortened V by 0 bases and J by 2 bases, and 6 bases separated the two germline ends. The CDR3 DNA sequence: TGTGCCAGCAGCTTGGTGACTTCCAAAAACATTCAGTACTTC. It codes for CASSLVTSKNIQYF.

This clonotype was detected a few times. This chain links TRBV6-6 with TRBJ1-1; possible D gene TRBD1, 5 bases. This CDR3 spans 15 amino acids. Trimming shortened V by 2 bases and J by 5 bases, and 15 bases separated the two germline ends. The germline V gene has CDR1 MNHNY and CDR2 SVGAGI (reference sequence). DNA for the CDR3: TGTGCCAGCAGTTACCGGAGGGGTGGAGGGACTGAAGCTTTCTTT. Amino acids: CASSYRRGGGTEAFF.

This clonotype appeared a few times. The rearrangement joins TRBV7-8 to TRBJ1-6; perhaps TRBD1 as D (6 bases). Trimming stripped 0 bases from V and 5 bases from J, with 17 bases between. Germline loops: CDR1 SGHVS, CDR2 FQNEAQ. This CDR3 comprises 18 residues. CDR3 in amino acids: CASSLASGGRLDNSPLHF. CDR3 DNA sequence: TGTGCCAGCAGCTTAGCCAGCGGGGGCAGACTAGATAATTCACCCCTCCACTTT.

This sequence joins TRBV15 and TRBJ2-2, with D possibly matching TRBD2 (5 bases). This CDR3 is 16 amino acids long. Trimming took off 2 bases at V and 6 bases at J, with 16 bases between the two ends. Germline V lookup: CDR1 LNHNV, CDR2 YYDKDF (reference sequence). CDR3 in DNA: TGTGCCACCAGCAGATTTGTGGGAGAGTTTGCCGGGGAGCTGTTTTTT. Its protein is CATSRFVGEFAGELFF.

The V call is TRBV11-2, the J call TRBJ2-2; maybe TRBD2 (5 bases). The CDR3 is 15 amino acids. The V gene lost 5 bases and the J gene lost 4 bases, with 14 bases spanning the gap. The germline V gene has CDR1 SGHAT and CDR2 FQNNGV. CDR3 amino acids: CASSPRTQATGELFF. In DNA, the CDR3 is TGTGCCAGCAGCCCACGGACTCAGGCCACCGGGGAGCTGTTTTTT.

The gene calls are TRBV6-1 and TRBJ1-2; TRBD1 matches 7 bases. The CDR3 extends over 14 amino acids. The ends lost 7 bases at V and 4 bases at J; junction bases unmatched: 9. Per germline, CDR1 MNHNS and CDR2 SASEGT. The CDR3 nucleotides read TGTGCCAGCACCTTGGGACAGACCAGCTATGGCTACACCTTC. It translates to CASTLGQTSYGYTF.

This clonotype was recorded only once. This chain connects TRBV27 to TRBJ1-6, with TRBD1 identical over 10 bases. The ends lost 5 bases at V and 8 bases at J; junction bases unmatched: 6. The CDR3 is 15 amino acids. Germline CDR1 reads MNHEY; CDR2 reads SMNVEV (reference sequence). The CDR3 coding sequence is TGTGCCAGCAGTCCGCGACAGGGGGCCTATTCACCCCTCCACTTT. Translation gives CASSPRQGAYSPLHF.

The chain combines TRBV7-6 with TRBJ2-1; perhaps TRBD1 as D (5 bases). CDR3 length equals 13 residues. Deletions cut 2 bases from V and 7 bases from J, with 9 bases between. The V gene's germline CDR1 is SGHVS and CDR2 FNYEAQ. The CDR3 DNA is TGTGCCAGCAGCTTATATAGGGGTAATGAGCAGTTCTTC. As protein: CASSLYRGNEQFF.

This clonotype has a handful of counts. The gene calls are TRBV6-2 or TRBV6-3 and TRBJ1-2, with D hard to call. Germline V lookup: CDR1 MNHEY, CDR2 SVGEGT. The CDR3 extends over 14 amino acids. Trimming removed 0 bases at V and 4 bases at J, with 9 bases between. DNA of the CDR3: TGTGCCAGCAGTTACTCTTCCGGGGTCTATGGCTACACCTTC. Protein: CASSYSSGVYGYTF.